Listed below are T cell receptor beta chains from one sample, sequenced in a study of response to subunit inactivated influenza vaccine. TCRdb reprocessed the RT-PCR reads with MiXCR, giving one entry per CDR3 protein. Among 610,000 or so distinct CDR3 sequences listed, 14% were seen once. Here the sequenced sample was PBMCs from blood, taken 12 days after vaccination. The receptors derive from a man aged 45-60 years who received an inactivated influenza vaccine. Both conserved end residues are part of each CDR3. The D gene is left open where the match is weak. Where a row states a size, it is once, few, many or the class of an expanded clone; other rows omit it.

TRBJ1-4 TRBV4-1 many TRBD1 CASTGTGILATNEKLFF TGCGCCAGCACCGGGACAGGGATTCTTGCAACTAATGAAAAACTGTTTTTT
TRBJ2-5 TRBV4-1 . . CASSQVSQETQYF TGCGCCAGCAGCCAAGTATCCCAAGAGACCCAGTACTTC
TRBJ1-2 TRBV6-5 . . CASSYVGGWKATDGYTF TGTGCCAGCAGTTACGTCGGAGGGTGGAAGGCGACAGATGGCTACACCTTC
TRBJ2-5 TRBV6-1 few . CASSPLQGGETQYF TGTGCCAGCAGCCCTCTCCAAGGAGGAGAGACCCAGTACTTC
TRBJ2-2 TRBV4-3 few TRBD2 CASSQETSGRTGELFF TGCGCCAGCAGCCAAGAAACTAGCGGACGTACCGGGGAGCTGTTTTTT
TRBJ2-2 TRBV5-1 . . CASSPPENTGELFF TGCGCCAGCAGCCCTCCAGAAAACACCGGGGAGCTGTTTTTT
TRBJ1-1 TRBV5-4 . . CASSTDSNTEAFF TGTGCCAGCAGCACGGACAGCAACACTGAAGCTTTCTTT
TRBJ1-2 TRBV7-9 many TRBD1 CASSQNRGSSGYTF TGTGCCAGCAGCCAAAACAGGGGTTCGAGTGGCTACACCTTC
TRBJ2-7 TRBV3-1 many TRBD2 CASSRVTSGRNEQYF TGTGCCAGCAGCCGAGTGACTAGCGGGAGAAACGAGCAGTACTTC
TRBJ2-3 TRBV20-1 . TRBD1 CSARNRDRGLLDTQYF TGCAGTGCTAGGAACCGGGACAGGGGGCTCCTAGATACGCAGTATTTT
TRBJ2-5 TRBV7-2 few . CASSLGFRETQYF TGTGCCAGCAGCTTAGGATTTCGAGAGACCCAGTACTTC
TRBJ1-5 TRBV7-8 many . CASSLSQGWGQPQHF TGTGCCAGCAGCCTAAGCCAGGGGTGGGGTCAGCCCCAGCATTTT